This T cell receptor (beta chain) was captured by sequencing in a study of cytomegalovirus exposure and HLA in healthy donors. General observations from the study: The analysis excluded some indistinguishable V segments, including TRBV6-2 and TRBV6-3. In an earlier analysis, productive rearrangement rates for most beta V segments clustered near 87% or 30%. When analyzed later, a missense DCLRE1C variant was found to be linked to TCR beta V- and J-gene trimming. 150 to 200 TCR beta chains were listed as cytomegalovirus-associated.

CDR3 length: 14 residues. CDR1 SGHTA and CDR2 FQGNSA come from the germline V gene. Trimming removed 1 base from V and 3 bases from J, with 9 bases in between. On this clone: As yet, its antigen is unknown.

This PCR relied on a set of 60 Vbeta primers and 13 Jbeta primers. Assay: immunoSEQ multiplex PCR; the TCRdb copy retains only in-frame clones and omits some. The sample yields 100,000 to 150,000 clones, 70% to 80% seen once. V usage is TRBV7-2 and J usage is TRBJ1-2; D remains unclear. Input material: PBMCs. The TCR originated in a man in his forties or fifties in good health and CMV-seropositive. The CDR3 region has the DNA TGTGCCAGCAGCTTAGAGCCGGGAGACTATGGCTACACCTTC. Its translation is CASSLEPGDYGYTF.